These T cell receptor beta chains were read from a single sample in a study of blood T cell repertoires in COVID-19. Some clones are missing from TCRdb's copy, which holds only in-frame ones; the method was immunoSEQ multiplex PCR. The profile shows approximately 210,000 clones, around 83% of them singletons. Sequencing used peripheral blood. Every receptor here comes from a man aged 45-65 years with active or convalescent COVID-19. The CDR3 runs from the conserved cysteine through the conserved F or W. Fields, in order: V gene, clone size, D gene, J gene, CDR3 DNA, CDR3 protein. D genes are given only for firm matches. Some rows mark clone size as missing; the rest say once, few, many or name a class of expanded clone.

V: TRBV5-6; size: .; D: .; J: TRBJ2-7; DNA: TGTGCCAGCAGCTTGTCAGGGCGAAACTACGAGCAGTACTTC; CDR3: CASSLSGRNYEQYF
V: TRBV9; size: .; D: .; J: TRBJ2-2; DNA: TGTGCCAGCAGCCCGACACCGAACACCGGGGAGCTGTTTTTT; CDR3: CASSPTPNTGELFF
V: TRBV7-2; size: .; D: TRBD2; J: TRBJ2-3; DNA: TGTGCCAGCATCCGACTAGCGGGGGGCACAGATACGCAGTATTTT; CDR3: CASIRLAGGTDTQYF
V: TRBV28; size: .; D: .; J: TRBJ1-4; DNA: TGTGCCAGCAGTGATAGGGGGGGGCCGAATGAAAAACTGTTTTTT; CDR3: CASSDRGGPNEKLFF
V: TRBV5-6; size: .; D: .; J: TRBJ1-1; DNA: TGTGCCAGCAGCTTGGATATAGGGAGGACTGAAGCTTTCTTT; CDR3: CASSLDIGRTEAFF
V: TRBV2; size: .; D: TRBD1; J: TRBJ2-1; DNA: TGTGCCAGCAGTGATCCGACCCGCAGACAGGGGAGGCAGTTCTTC; CDR3: CASSDPTRRQGRQFF
V: TRBV18; size: .; D: .; J: TRBJ2-7; DNA: TGTGCCAGCTCACCAAGTAACGCACTCGAGCAGTACTTC; CDR3: CASSPSNALEQYF
V: TRBV12-2; size: .; D: .; J: TRBJ1-5; DNA: TGTGCAAGTCGCTTAGTCTGGACAGGGGCCTATAGCAATCAGCCCCAGCATTTT; CDR3: CASRLVWTGAYSNQPQHF
V: TRBV5-1; size: few; D: .; J: TRBJ1-4; DNA: TGCGCCAGCAGCCTGGCTGGACAAAAGAATGAAAAACTGTTTTTT; CDR3: CASSLAGQKNEKLFF
V: TRBV7-2; size: .; D: .; J: TRBJ1-1; DNA: TGTGCCAGCAGCTTAGAGCTAATGAACACTGAAGCTTTCTTT; CDR3: CASSLELMNTEAFF
V: TRBV4-1; size: .; D: .; J: TRBJ2-5; DNA: TGCGCCAGCAGCCAAGATTCGATGCTAAAAGAGACCCAGTACTTC; CDR3: CASSQDSMLKETQYF
V: TRBV5-6; size: .; D: TRBD1; J: TRBJ1-2; DNA: TGTGCCAGCAGCTTCGGGACAGGGGGTAACTATGGCTACACCTTC; CDR3: CASSFGTGGNYGYTF
V: TRBV20-1; size: .; D: .; J: TRBJ2-6; DNA: TGCAGTGCTAGTGCGCTAGGGGCATCTGGGGCCAACGTCCTGACTTTC; CDR3: CSASALGASGANVLTF
V: TRBV6-2/TRBV6-3; size: .; D: TRBD1; J: TRBJ1-5; DNA: TGTGCCAGCAGTTACCGTGGGACAGGGGTCCAGCCCCAGCATTTT; CDR3: CASSYRGTGVQPQHF
V: TRBV3-1/TRBV3-2; size: once; D: .; J: TRBJ2-1; DNA: TGTGCCAGCAGCCAAGATAGGGGTACATCGTGGAACAATGAGCAGTTCTTC; CDR3: CASSQDRGTSWNNEQFF
V: TRBV5-1; size: .; D: .; J: TRBJ1-6; DNA: TGCGCCAGCAGCTTGGTGCAGGGCAACTATAATTCACCCCTCCACTTT; CDR3: CASSLVQGNYNSPLHF
V: TRBV10-3; size: .; D: TRBD2; J: TRBJ2-3; DNA: TGTGCCATCACCCCCGGGACTAGCGAAACAGATACGCAGTATTTT; CDR3: CAITPGTSETDTQYF
V: TRBV6-6; size: once; D: .; J: TRBJ1-5; DNA: TGTGCCAGCACCTACCCCAGGAGCAATCAGCCCCAGCATTTT; CDR3: CASTYPRSNQPQHF
V: TRBV19; size: .; D: TRBD2; J: TRBJ2-3; DNA: TGTGCCAGTAGGGGACTAGCGGGGGCCCGTGAGGGGACAGATACGCAGTATTTT; CDR3: CASRGLAGAREGTDTQYF
V: TRBV11-2; size: few; D: .; J: TRBJ2-1; DNA: TGTGCCAGCAAGTCAGGGGATGTGAATGAGCAGTTCTTC; CDR3: CASKSGDVNEQFF
V: TRBV6-5; size: .; D: .; J: TRBJ2-7; DNA: TGTGCCAGCAGTTACTCGAAGAACAGCTACGAGCAGTACTTC; CDR3: CASSYSKNSYEQYF
V: TRBV6-5; size: .; D: .; J: TRBJ2-7; DNA: TGTGCCAGCAGTTACGGACTTGGGGAGCAGTACTTC; CDR3: CASSYGLGEQYF
V: TRBV21-1; size: .; D: .; J: TRBJ1-1; DNA: TGTGCCAGCATCAAACAGAAAACCTTACGTGAAGCTTTCTTT; CDR3: CASIKQKTLREAFF
V: TRBV28; size: .; D: .; J: TRBJ2-7; DNA: TGTGCCAGCAGTTTGGGGACAAACTACGAGCAGTACTTC; CDR3: CASSLGTNYEQYF
V: TRBV2; size: .; D: .; J: TRBJ1-1; DNA: TGTGCCAGCAATATACAGGGCAACACTGAAGCTTTCTTT; CDR3: CASNIQGNTEAFF
V: TRBV19; size: .; D: .; J: TRBJ2-7; DNA: TGTGCCAGTAGTATTTCGGGACTTCACCCCTACGAGCAGTACTTC; CDR3: CASSISGLHPYEQYF
V: TRBV5-6; size: .; D: .; J: TRBJ1-4; DNA: TGTGCCAGCGGGACTACTGGGAAGGAAAAACTGTTTTTT; CDR3: CASGTTGKEKLFF
V: TRBV27; size: .; D: .; J: TRBJ2-6; DNA: TGTGCCAGCAGTTCTACCCCAAAATCTGGGGCCAACGTCCTGACTTTC; CDR3: CASSSTPKSGANVLTF
V: TRBV19; size: .; D: .; J: TRBJ2-2; DNA: TGTGCCAGTAGGCGGGCCACCGGGGAGCTGTTTTTT; CDR3: CASRRATGELFF
V: TRBV5-1; size: .; D: TRBD2; J: TRBJ2-1; DNA: TGCGCCAGCAGCAATACTAAACAACTAGCGGGGTCCTACAATGAGCAGTTCTTC; CDR3: CASSNTKQLAGSYNEQFF
V: TRBV28; size: .; D: .; J: TRBJ2-1; DNA: TGTGCCAGCAGTTTATACCTCGGACTTTATGAGCAGTTCTTC; CDR3: CASSLYLGLYEQFF
V: TRBV5-1; size: few; D: TRBD1; J: TRBJ2-7; DNA: TGCGCCAGCAGCTTTCGACAGGGGACTTCCTACGAGCAGTACTTC; CDR3: CASSFRQGTSYEQYF
V: TRBV28; size: .; D: .; J: TRBJ2-7; DNA: TGTGCCAGCACTCTTGGTCGGACGCCGGGATCCTACGAGCAGTACTTC; CDR3: CASTLGRTPGSYEQYF
V: TRBV19; size: .; D: .; J: TRBJ2-5; DNA: TGTGCCAGTAGTCGGGTAGCAACCTCGGAGACCCAGTACTTC; CDR3: CASSRVATSETQYF
V: TRBV28; size: .; D: .; J: TRBJ1-2; DNA: TGTGCCAGTGGAGGAAACTATGGCTACACCTTC; CDR3: CASGGNYGYTF
V: TRBV9; size: .; D: TRBD1; J: TRBJ1-1; DNA: TGTGCCAGCAGCGGGGGGGACAGTGAAGCTTTCTTT; CDR3: CASSGGDSEAFF
V: TRBV30; size: .; D: .; J: TRBJ2-3; DNA: TGTGCCTGGACCGAGGTCAGGGGCGGGACAGATACGCAGTATTTT; CDR3: CAWTEVRGGTDTQYF
V: TRBV7-9; size: .; D: .; J: TRBJ2-2; DNA: TGTGCCAGCCTGACCCTCGGAGCGGCCGGGGAGCTGTTTTTT; CDR3: CASLTLGAAGELFF
V: TRBV25-1; size: .; D: .; J: TRBJ2-7; DNA: TGTGCCAGCAGTGAAATAGGGAGTCGTACCTACGAGCAGTACTTC; CDR3: CASSEIGSRTYEQYF
V: TRBV28; size: .; D: .; J: TRBJ2-3; DNA: TGTGCCAGCACCGAACCTCAAGCGGGCACAGATACGCAGTATTTT; CDR3: CASTEPQAGTDTQYF
V: TRBV6-5; size: .; D: .; J: TRBJ1-1; DNA: TGTGCCAGCAGTTGGGCCCTGAACACTGAAGCTTTCTTT; CDR3: CASSWALNTEAFF
V: TRBV29-1; size: .; D: .; J: TRBJ1-2; DNA: TGCAGCGTTGAACCACAGGGAAAGCACGGCTACACCTTC; CDR3: CSVEPQGKHGYTF
V: TRBV7-2; size: .; D: .; J: TRBJ2-3; DNA: TGTGCCAGCAGCCCCCGGGGGAGCACAGATACGCAGTATTTT; CDR3: CASSPRGSTDTQYF
V: TRBV15; size: .; D: TRBD1; J: TRBJ1-2; DNA: TGTGCCACCAGCCGGGACAGGGGCCATGGCTACACCTTC; CDR3: CATSRDRGHGYTF
V: TRBV10-1; size: few; D: .; J: TRBJ1-1; DNA: TGCGCCAGCAGTGAGGGTAGGGGCGAAGCTTTCTTT; CDR3: CASSEGRGEAFF
V: TRBV1; size: .; D: .; J: TRBJ2-2; DNA: TGCACCAGCAGCCAAGATTCGGTCCTAGCGGGAGAAGCCGGCGGGGAGCTGTTTTTT; CDR3: CTSSQDSVLAGEAGGELFF
V: TRBV6-5; size: .; D: .; J: TRBJ2-7; DNA: TGTGCCAGCAGTACAAACAGGGCCAGCTCCTACGAGCAGTACTTC; CDR3: CASSTNRASSYEQYF
V: TRBV7-2; size: .; D: .; J: TRBJ1-6; DNA: TGTGCCAGCAGCCTGTATGCGGGCCAAAATAATTCACCCCTCCACTTT; CDR3: CASSLYAGQNNSPLHF
V: TRBV24-1; size: once; D: .; J: TRBJ1-3; DNA: TGTGCCACCAGTGATTCGTCGGGAAACAGTTTATTCCCTTCTGGAAACACCATATATTTT; CDR3: CATSDSSGNSLFPSGNTIYF
V: TRBV4-2; size: .; D: .; J: TRBJ2-2; DNA: TGTGCCAGCAGCCAAGTCCCTAAGGGGCTCTACACCGGGGAGCTGTTTTTT; CDR3: CASSQVPKGLYTGELFF
V: TRBV7-2; size: .; D: .; J: TRBJ1-1; DNA: TGTGCCAGCAGCTTAGAAGGACTTATGAACACTGAAGCTTTCTTT; CDR3: CASSLEGLMNTEAFF
V: TRBV19; size: .; D: TRBD1; J: TRBJ2-5; DNA: TGTGCCAGTAGTCTTGGGGACAGGGACGAAGAGACCCAGTACTTC; CDR3: CASSLGDRDEETQYF
V: TRBV10-3; size: .; D: TRBD1; J: TRBJ1-2; DNA: TGTGCCATCAGTGAGACACTATCCCCCGGGACAGGGGGAGATGGCTACACCTTC; CDR3: CAISETLSPGTGGDGYTF